Detailed here is one T cell receptor (beta chain). Its antigen is still unknown. Relapse was seen in all patients after autologous stem cell transplantation, and brentuximab vedotin exposure was variable. V was trimmed by 3 bases and J by 5 bases, leaving 10 bases between them. The CDR3 covers 13 residues. Looked up from germline, CDR1 is MDHEN and CDR2 is SYDVKM. The record originates from a study of PD-1 blockade in classical Hodgkin lymphoma. General study results and limits: CD4+ TCR diversity, unlike CD8+, climbed significantly by C4D1. Nivolumab starters within 1 year of ASCT were excluded. Sources of repertoire differences remain undefined, possibly disease activity or prior therapy. Lower baseline TCR diversity was reported for newly diagnosed patients than for healthy donors.

TCRdb's copy holds only in-frame clones and misses some; the assay was immunoSEQ multiplex PCR. Of about 76,000 clones in the sample, 89% were seen once. The sample here was peripheral blood mononuclear cells (PBMCs), taken at baseline. The sequence derives from a human donor with classical Hodgkin lymphoma. The J gene is TRBJ1-1, the V gene TRBV28; D remains ambiguous. For the CDR3, the DNA is TGTGCCAGCAGTTTGGGAGTCCGGACTGAAGCTTTCTTT. This translates into CASSLGVRTEAFF.